The TCR beta chain described here comes from a study of blood T cells in healthy people across ages. The second PCR ran about 7 to 12 cycles with a sample-barcoded 5' primer and J-beta primers. A single record per CDR3 protein comes from TCRdb applying MiXCR to the 5' RACE reads. The table has roughly 700,000 distinct CDR3 sequences, about half seen once. General study findings and limits: Leaving the PBMCs unsorted stopped any conclusive comparison of naive versus antigen-experienced cells.

CDR3 size: 16 residues. In germline, CDR1 is SGHTA, CDR2 FQGNSA. V trimming: 1 base; J trimming: 4 bases; junction bases outside the gene matches: 9. In the case of this clonotype: Its antigen is not known.

Peripheral blood was drawn, roughly 10 milliliters per donor. The source of this sequence is a woman aged 60-75 years in good health. The chain couples TRBV7-2 to TRBJ1-1; 7 positions agree with TRBD1. Sequenced material: blood. CDR3 sequence: CASSLVGTVFGTEAFF. For the CDR3, the DNA is TGTGCCAGCAGCTTAGTGGGGACAGTTTTTGGCACTGAAGCTTTCTTT.